Given below is one TCR beta chain in context. Unique molecular identifiers tagged individual cDNA molecules. TCRdb re-called the 5' RACE reads with MiXCR, one entry per CDR3 protein. This sample yields tens of thousands of distinct CDR3 sequences, of which less than 9.5% are seen a single time; 4.2% belongs to the top ten. The data belong to a study of early T cells in non-severe SARS-CoV-2 infection. The wider study: The study sequenced bulk RNA from unsorted whole blood, with chains unpaired.

The V gene end was trimmed by 4 bases and the J gene end by 4 bases; junction bases not matched to a gene: 4. CDR3 length: 14 residues. The germline gives CDR1 MRHNA, CDR2 SNTAGT. The sequence derives from an adult who was a healthcare worker with PCR-confirmed SARS-CoV-2 infection or an uninfected control (not recorded which). Sequenced sample: whole blood. The chain carries TRBV6-4 and TRBJ2-1; 7 bases line up with TRBD2. CDR3 in amino acids: CASSVFGRYNEQFF. The CDR3 DNA sequence: TGTGCCAGCAGTGTTTTCGGGAGGTACAATGAGCAGTTCTTC.